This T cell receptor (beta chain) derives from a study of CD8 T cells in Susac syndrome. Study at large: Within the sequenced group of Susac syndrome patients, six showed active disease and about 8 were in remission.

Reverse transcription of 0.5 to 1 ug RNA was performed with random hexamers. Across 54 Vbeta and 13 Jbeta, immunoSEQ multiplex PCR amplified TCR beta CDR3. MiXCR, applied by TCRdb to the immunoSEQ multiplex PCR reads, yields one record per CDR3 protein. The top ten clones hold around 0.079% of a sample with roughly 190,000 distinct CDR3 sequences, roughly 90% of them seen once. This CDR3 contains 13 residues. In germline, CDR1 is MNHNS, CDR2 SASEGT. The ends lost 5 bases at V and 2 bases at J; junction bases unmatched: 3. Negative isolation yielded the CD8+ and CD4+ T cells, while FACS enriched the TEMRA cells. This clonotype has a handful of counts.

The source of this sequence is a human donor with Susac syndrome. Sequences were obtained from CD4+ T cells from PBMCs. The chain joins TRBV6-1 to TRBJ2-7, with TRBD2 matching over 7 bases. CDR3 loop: CASSSGVTYEQYF. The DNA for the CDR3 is TGTGCCAGCAGTAGCGGGGTTACCTACGAGCAGTACTTC.